The 22 T cell receptor beta chains below come from one sample, sequenced in a study of T cells after yellow fever vaccination. A single record per CDR3 protein comes from TCRdb applying MiXCR to the 5' RACE reads. In the table there are 25,000 to 30,000 distinct CDR3 sequences, 5% to 7% of which are singletons. The specimen was PBMCs, either bulk or a sorted T-cell subset (CD4+, CD8+, memory, or dextramer-sorted; not recorded which), collected 15 days after the yellow fever booster vaccination. These receptors originate from a man aged 25-45 years who received the YFV17D yellow fever vaccine.

This rearrangement joins TRBV28 to TRBJ2-7, with 9 bases aligning to TRBD1. The germline V gene has CDR1 MDHEN and CDR2 SYDVKM. The CDR3 runs to 14 residues. V was clipped by 5 bases and J by 3 bases; unmatched bases: 5. CDR3 sequence (DNA): TGTGCCAGCAGTCCCGGGACAGGGTTCTACGAGCAGTACTTC. Its translation is CASSPGTGFYEQYF.

The sample holds many counts of this clonotype. This CDR3 is CASSPGQANNEQFF. CDR3 sequence (DNA): TGTGCCAGCAGTCCGGGACAGGCAAACAATGAGCAGTTCTTC. The chain links TRBV6-5 to TRBJ2-1; 8 bases line up with TRBD1. This CDR3 is 14 amino acids long. The germline CDR1 and CDR2 sequences are MNHEY and SVGAGI. V dropped 5 bases and J dropped 5; count of bases not matched to a gene: 5.

This clonotype was observed at least ten times. CDR3 region: CASSMGGWNTEAFF. CDR3 in DNA: TGTGCCAGTAGTATGGGCGGATGGAACACTGAAGCTTTCTTT. This chain joins TRBV19 and TRBJ1-1; no clear D. The ends were cut back, 3 bases at V and 1 base at J, with 9 bases in the middle. From germline, CDR1 is LNHDA and CDR2 SQIVND (reference sequence). The CDR3 runs 14 residues.

This clonotype was picked up many times. The chain joins TRBV3-1 to TRBJ2-3; perhaps TRBD2 as D (6 bases). V was shortened by 4 bases and J by 1 base, with 15 bases between the two germline ends. This CDR3 contains 16 residues. Germline V lookup: CDR1 LGHDT, CDR2 YNNKEL (reference sequence). The CDR3 region is CASSRTAGGRTDTQYF. In nucleotides, the CDR3 is TGTGCCAGCAGCCGGACGGCCGGAGGGCGCACAGATACGCAGTATTTT.

There are many counts of this clonotype. The chain has TRBV5-6 and TRBJ2-5; D is ambiguous. The V end lost 0 bases, the J end lost 5 bases, and 14 bases lay between the germline ends. The CDR3 is 15 residues long. Germline V lookup: CDR1 SGHDT, CDR2 YYEEEE. The CDR3 nucleotides read TGTGCCAGCAGCTTGGATGCGCAGCTATGGGAGACCCAGTACTTC. This codes for CASSLDAQLWETQYF.

This clonotype was seen at least ten times. The chain carries TRBV5-1 and TRBJ2-2, with 8 bases fitting TRBD1. CDR3 length equals 14 residues. Per germline, CDR1 SGHRS and CDR2 YFSETQ. With 7 bases clipped from V and 3 bases from J, the junction kept 5 bases outside the gene matches. The CDR3 spells CASVGQEYTGELFF. CDR3 coding DNA: TGCGCCAGCGTGGGACAGGAATACACCGGGGAGCTGTTTTTT. The entire variable domain, with the rest obtained from reference TRBV5-1 and TRBJ2-2, is as follows: KAGVTQTPRYLIKTRGQQVTLSCSPISGHRSVSWYQQTPGQGLQFLFEYFSETQRNKGNFPGRFSGRQFSNSRSEMNVSTLELGDSALYLCASVGQEYTGELFFGEGSRLTVL.

This clonotype was seen a few times. This sequence joins TRBV20-1 and TRBJ2-1, with TRBD2 matching over 15 bases. The CDR3 covers 17 residues. Trimming at V came to 5 bases and at J to 6 bases, leaving 11 bases not matched to a gene. Looked up from germline, CDR1 is DFQATT and CDR2 is SNEGSKA (reference sequence). The chain's CDR3 is CSAGGLAGGWLGNEQFF. CDR3 DNA sequence: TGCAGTGCTGGGGGACTAGCGGGAGGATGGTTGGGCAATGAGCAGTTCTTC.

In this sample, this clonotype turned up many times. The junction departs from germline at one end; a sequencing error may be responsible. The chain has TRBV20-1 and TRBJ2-4, with D unresolved. Per the germline V gene, CDR1 is DFQATT and CDR2 is SNEGSKA (reference sequence). This CDR3 region has 15 residues. CDR3 residues: CSAREATRIGNIQYF. The CDR3 bases are TGCAGTGCTCGAGAGGCGACACGGATCGGTAACATTCAGTACTTC.

In this sample, this clonotype turned up many times. The V gene is TRBV24-1, the J gene TRBJ2-3; 8 bases align to TRBD1. The CDR3 spans 17 residues. Germline assignment: CDR1 KGHDR and CDR2 SFDVKD. V was pared by 5 bases and J by 2 bases, with 11 bases of the junction left unmatched. This chain's CDR3 is CATSGTGNGIFTDTQYF. In nucleotides, the CDR3 is TGTGCCACCAGTGGGACAGGGAACGGCATTTTCACAGATACGCAGTATTTT.

There are many counts of this clonotype. The chain joins TRBV5-6 to TRBJ1-4; D call uncertain. CDR3 length equals 14 residues. V was shortened by 2 bases and J by 6 bases, with 11 bases between the two germline ends. Germline CDR1 and CDR2: SGHDT and YYEEEE. CDR3 residues: CASSFNGQHEKLFF. The CDR3, as DNA: TGTGCCAGCAGCTTTAACGGGCAGCATGAAAAACTGTTTTTT.

This clonotype was seen more than once but under ten times. The chain combines TRBV20-1 with TRBJ1-6, with a possible D match to TRBD1 (5 bases). This CDR3 is 14 amino acids long. Trimming pared 3 bases from V and 9 bases from J, leaving 15 bases between. Germline loops: CDR1 DFQATT, CDR2 SNEGSKA (reference sequence). DNA of the CDR3: TGCAGTGCTAGCCAGAACGACAGTCCTTCACCCCTCCACTTT. Translated: CSASQNDSPSPLHF.

At least ten counts were recorded for this clonotype. The CDR3 loop reads CASSLARNNEQFF. In nucleotides, the CDR3 is TGTGCCAGCAGCCTTGCCAGAAACAATGAGCAGTTCTTC. The rearrangement links TRBV7-2 to TRBJ2-1, with no clear D. CDR1 and CDR2 from the germline V gene are SGHTA and FQGNSA. CDR3 length: 13 amino acids. The V and J ends lost 5 bases and 5 bases respectively, with 10 bases between them.

The sample holds many counts of this clonotype. The chain recombines TRBV7-3 with TRBJ1-2; D possibly corresponds to TRBD1 (5 bases). The V end was cut by 0 bases, the J end by 7 bases, with 21 bases between. CDR1 is SGHTA, CDR2 FQGTGA, per germline. The CDR3 has 17 amino acids. DNA for the CDR3: TGTGCCAGCAGCTTAACTTGGGGGTCCGAGGAGAGTTGTGGCTACACCTTC. As protein: CASSLTWGSEESCGYTF.

There are many counts of this clonotype. This chain connects TRBV12-3 or TRBV12-4 to TRBJ2-3; 8 bases are a match to TRBD2. This CDR3 has 14 residues. Germline trimming cut 3 bases from V and 2 bases from J; bases unmatched to any gene: 1. CDR3 amino acids: CASSFSGATDTQYF. CDR3 sequence (DNA): TGTGCCAGCAGTTTTAGCGGGGCCACAGATACGCAGTATTTT.

Ten or more counts support this clonotype. The DNA for the CDR3 is TGTGCCAGCAGCTCCGGACCTGGCTACACCTTC. It yields the protein CASSSGPGYTF. V and J are TRBV7-3 and TRBJ1-2; no definite D call. The CDR3 totals 11 residues. CDR1 is SGHTA and CDR2 is FQGTGA in the germline V gene. Trimming removed 4 bases at V and 7 bases at J, with 7 bases between.

This clonotype appeared many times. This sequence joins TRBV6-2 or TRBV6-3 and TRBJ2-7; no firm D call. The CDR3 totals 12 residues. Germline values: CDR1 MNHEY, CDR2 SVGEGT. Trimming removed 5 bases at V and 6 bases at J, with 11 bases between. For the CDR3, the DNA is TGTGCCAGCAGTCAAATCCTCTTCGAGCAGTACTTC. It translates to CASSQILFEQYF.

This clonotype was counted ten times or more. J is TRBJ2-1 and V is TRBV19; 8 bases are a match to TRBD2. This CDR3 has 14 residues. Germline CDR1 LNHDA, CDR2 SQIVND (reference sequence). The V and J ends lost 6 bases and 8 bases, in that order; junction bases with no gene match: 9. The CDR3 loop reads CASRRASGWYEQFF. The CDR3 region has the DNA TGTGCCAGTAGAAGGGCTAGCGGGTGGTATGAGCAGTTCTTC.

This clonotype was seen ten or more times. V is TRBV12-3 or TRBV12-4 and J is TRBJ1-6; 7 positions match TRBD1. The CDR3 covers 15 residues. V lost 4 bases and J lost 10; bases outside the gene matches: 10. CDR3 sequence: CASSYTGESSSPLHF. The CDR3 DNA follows: TGTGCCAGCAGTTACACAGGGGAATCTTCATCACCCCTCCACTTT.

This clonotype was recorded many times. V usage is TRBV6-1 and J usage is TRBJ1-2; the D is unclear. Germline V gene lookup returns CDR1 MNHNS and CDR2 SASEGT. V lost 6 bases, J lost 4 bases, and 12 bases lay in between. The CDR3 has 13 amino acids. The CDR3 reads CASSQAGSYGYTF. In DNA, the CDR3 is TGTGCCAGCAGCCAAGCGGGGTCCTATGGCTACACCTTC.

This clonotype ranks as medium-sized (0.01 to 0.1%). In nucleotides, the CDR3 is TGCAGTGCTACGTCCGTACTAGCGGGAGGAACAGATACGCAGTATTTT. Amino acids: CSATSVLAGGTDTQYF. The chain carries TRBV20-1 and TRBJ2-3; TRBD2 matches at 12 bases. This CDR3 is built from 16 residues. Germline V CDR1 and CDR2: DFQATT, SNEGSKA (reference sequence). Trimming took 4 bases from V and 3 from J; bases not matched to a gene: 8.

This clonotype was observed many times. The chain has TRBV20-1 and TRBJ2-3, with TRBD2 identical over 13 bases. This CDR3 is 17 amino acids long. Germline lookup yields CDR1 DFQATT and CDR2 SNEGSKA (reference sequence). V trimming: 2 bases; J trimming: 2 bases; junction bases outside the gene matches: 7. CDR3 loop: CSARRMGLAGHTDTQYF. The CDR3, as DNA: TGCAGTGCTAGACGAATGGGACTAGCGGGGCACACAGATACGCAGTATTTT.

This clonotype was counted ten times or more. The CDR3 protein is CASSLKETQYF. The DNA of the CDR3 is TGTGCCAGCAGTTTAAAAGAGACCCAGTACTTC. V and J are TRBV28 and TRBJ2-5; D not resolved. V dropped 2 bases and J dropped 3 bases, with 1 base sitting between them. The CDR3 sequence is 11 residues long. Germline values: CDR1 MDHEN, CDR2 SYDVKM.